This TCR beta chain originates from a study of beta chain features in type 1 diabetes. Study observations and caveats: Researchers report that Type 1 diabetes patients had moderately but significantly shorter TCRB CDR3s across all four CD4+ subsets.

The sample holds a few counts of this clone. The antigen remains unidentified. Reverse transcribing all isolated RNA meant expressed TCRB transcripts were sequenced. Only in-frame clones appear in the TCRdb table, and some are missing; sequencing was by immunoSEQ multiplex PCR. The sample includes roughly 300,000 clones, 8% of them seen just once. Trimming removed 5 bases from V and 6 bases from J; junction bases left unmatched: 6. This CDR3 region has 13 residues. CDR1 is MDHEN and CDR2 is SYDVKM in the germline V gene. Input material: central memory CD4+ T cells from blood. V gene TRBV28 combines with J gene TRBJ2-7, with 8 positions matching TRBD1. The source of this sequence is a woman in her late teens or twenties in good health. CDR3 sequence: CASSPLDRVEQYF. CDR3 coding DNA: TGTGCCAGCAGTCCCCTGGACAGGGTCGAGCAGTACTTC.